A single sample gave rise to the 17 T cell receptor beta chains below, sequenced in a study of blood T cells in healthy people across ages. It was with a sample-barcoded 5' primer and a J-beta primer mix that a second PCR of about 6 to 11 cycles was run. One entry per CDR3 protein results from TCRdb running MiXCR on the 5' RACE reads. The table includes around 900,000 distinct CDR3 sequences, more than 25% detected once. Sequenced input: blood. These receptors were taken from a woman of 80 years or more in good health.

Many counts were recorded for this clonotype. The V and J genes are TRBV7-9 and TRBJ2-5, with a weak D call TRBD1 (6 bases). The CDR3 extends over 18 amino acids. CDR1 and CDR2 (germline): SEHNR, FQNEAQ (reference sequence). Trimming pared 4 bases from V and 3 bases from J, leaving 24 bases between. CDR3 region: CASSSGTWRSWEKETQYF. In DNA form, the CDR3 reads TGTGCCAGCAGCTCCGGGACATGGAGGTCCTGGGAAAAAGAGACCCAGTACTTC. The entire variable domain, with the rest obtained from reference TRBV7-9 and TRBJ2-5, is as follows: DTGVSQNPRHKITKRGQNVTFRCDPISEHNRLYWYRQTLGQGPEFLTYFQNEAQLEKSRLLSDRFSAERPKGSFSTLEIQRTEQGDSAMYLCASSSGTWRSWEKETQYFGPGTRLLVL.

This clonotype was found many times. A much larger clone sits a single nucleotide away, making a read error possible. The chain links TRBV7-2 to TRBJ2-1, with TRBD2 matching over 10 bases. The J call may not be correct, given that the DNA end is closer to TRBJ2-7. The CDR3 runs to 20 residues. CDR1 SGHTA and CDR2 FQGNSA come from the germline V gene. The CDR3 reads CASSPWGGLAQISSYNEQYF. In nucleotides, the CDR3 is TGTGCCAGCAGTCCATGGGGGGGACTAGCGCAGATTAGCTCCTACAATGAGCAGTACTTC.

In this sample, this clonotype turned up many times. The J gene is TRBJ1-2, the V gene TRBV9; D gene unclear. CDR1 and CDR2 (germline): SGDLS, YYNGEE. The V end was cut by 1 base, the J end by 7 bases, with 11 bases between. The CDR3 loop spans 13 amino acids. As DNA, the CDR3 is TGTGCCAGCAGCGTAACCTCCTCGGGTGGCTACACCTTC. It is translated as CASSVTSSGGYTF. The whole variable domain, filled in from reference TRBV9 and TRBJ1-2, reads DSGVTQTPKHLITATGQRVTLRCSPRSGDLSVYWYQQSLDQGLQFLIQYYNGEERAKGNILERFSAQQFPDLHSELNLSSLELGDSALYFCASSVTSSGGYTFGSGTRLTVV.

This clonotype was detected only a few times. The chain employs TRBV28 and TRBJ2-2; 9 bases line up with TRBD1. Germline V gene lookup returns CDR1 MDHEN and CDR2 SYDVKM. The CDR3 is 16 residues long. V lost 7 bases to trimming and J lost 0 bases; unmatched junction nucleotides: 6. The CDR3 sequence is CASTHRDRANTGELFF. CDR3 DNA: TGTGCCAGCACCCATCGGGACAGGGCGAACACCGGGGAGCTGTTTTTT.

This clonotype was counted only a few times. This chain uses TRBV12-3 or TRBV12-4 with TRBJ2-3; 14 bases are shared with TRBD2. Trimming removed 5 bases from V and 3 bases from J; junction bases left unmatched: 7. CDR3 length: 17 amino acids. CDR3: CASSLSGLAGVTDTQYF. CDR3 nucleotide sequence: TGTGCCAGCAGTCTATCGGGACTAGCGGGGGTGACAGATACGCAGTATTTT.

This clonotype was found many times. The chain employs TRBV12-3 or TRBV12-4 and TRBJ2-5; 10 positions agree with TRBD1. CDR3 length equals 14 residues. The ends lost 8 bases at V and 3 bases at J; junction bases unmatched: 6. Written as DNA, the CDR3 is TGTGCCAGCTCCGGGGGACAGGGGAAAGAGACCCAGTACTTC. Protein sequence: CASSGGQGKETQYF.

Details on this clonotype: Given a much more abundant clone one base away, this may be a read error. V is TRBV20-1 and J is TRBJ1-2; TRBD1 agrees at 8 bases. The CDR3 runs 13 residues. The germline gives CDR1 DFQATT, CDR2 SNEGSKA (reference sequence). This CDR3 reads CSAKAGGDYDYTF. The DNA of the CDR3 is TGCAGTGCCAAGGCAGGGGGCGACTATGACTACACCTTC.

As concerns this clonotype: A read error is possible here, since a much larger clone lies one base away. The chain links TRBV24-1 to TRBJ2-1; D is possibly TRBD1 or TRBD2 (5 bases each). CDR3 length: 11 amino acids. CDR1 is KGHDR and CDR2 is SFDVKD in the germline V gene. V dropped 9 bases and J dropped 10 bases, with 12 bases sitting between them. Here the CDR3 reads CATGPGQEQFF. The CDR3 bases are TGTGCCACCGGCCCGGGGCAAGAGCAGTTCTTC.

This clonotype occurred many times. This chain joins TRBV5-1 and TRBJ1-2; D is uncertain. Germline lookup yields CDR1 SGHRS and CDR2 YFSETQ. This CDR3 comprises 17 residues. V lost 3 bases and J 7 bases, leaving 25 bases between the germline ends. Here the CDR3 reads CASSSEGPDKLEGGYTF. The CDR3 nucleotides are TGCGCCAGCAGCTCGGAGGGTCCCGACAAGCTAGAGGGTGGCTACACCTTC.

A remark on this clonotype: One junction end disagrees with the germline gene, perhaps due to a read error. The chain links TRBV24-1 to TRBJ2-4, with 13 bases lining up with TRBD2. Matching the DNA end better, TRBJ2-5 makes the J call doubtful. CDR1 and CDR2 (germline): KGHDR, SFDVKD. CDR3 length: 17 amino acids. CDR3 region: CATGESPGLAGVETQYF. In DNA form, the CDR3 reads TGTGCCACCGGTGAGAGCCCCGGACTAGCGGGGGTTGAGACCCAGTACTTC.

The table lists this clonotype with many counts. V is TRBV6-2 or TRBV6-3 and J is TRBJ1-2; D gene unclear. CDR1 and CDR2 from the germline V gene are MNHEY and SVGEGT. The ends were cut back, 7 bases at V and 6 bases at J, with 12 bases in the middle. This CDR3 comprises 12 residues. The CDR3 loop reads CASTTASNGYTF. The DNA of the CDR3 is TGTGCCAGCACCACGGCGTCTAATGGCTACACCTTC.

This clonotype came up a few times. The chain uses TRBV28 and TRBJ2-7; 11 bases map to TRBD2. Losses at the gene ends were 7 bases for V and 2 bases for J; bases not matched to a gene: 7. The CDR3 is 15 residues long. Germline CDR1 MDHEN, CDR2 SYDVKM. Here the CDR3 DNA reads TGTGCCAGCAAAATCGGGACTAGCGGACCCTACGAGCAGTACTTC. Translated, it gives CASKIGTSGPYEQYF.

This clonotype was recorded at least ten times. The gene calls are TRBV5-1 and TRBJ2-1; no clear D gene. Germline V gives CDR1 SGHRS, CDR2 YFSETQ. The CDR3 sequence is 15 residues long. The V and J ends lost 0 bases and 7 bases respectively, with 14 bases between them. This chain's CDR3 is CASSLAWGAVNEQFF. The CDR3 DNA reads TGCGCCAGCAGCTTGGCCTGGGGTGCGGTAAATGAGCAGTTCTTC.

This clonotype was counted between two and nine times. The rearrangement uses TRBV20-1 and TRBJ1-1; 8 bases line up with TRBD1. With 0 bases clipped from V and 4 bases from J, the junction kept 4 bases outside the gene matches. The CDR3 runs to 14 residues. Germline V CDR1 and CDR2: DFQATT, SNEGSKA (reference sequence). The CDR3 loop is CSAREIGQGTEAFF. In DNA, the CDR3 is TGCAGTGCTAGAGAGATTGGACAGGGCACTGAAGCTTTCTTT.

This clonotype was seen only a few times. The rearrangement links TRBV5-1 to TRBJ1-1; tentative D call: TRBD1 (5 bases). V gave up 1 base and J gave up 0 bases, with 10 bases separating them. CDR1 is SGHRS and CDR2 is YFSETQ in the germline V gene. The CDR3 consists of 15 residues. Here the CDR3 DNA reads TGCGCCAGCAGCTTGACCGACAGTTTGAACACTGAAGCTTTCTTT. Translating gives CASSLTDSLNTEAFF. Together with reference TRBV5-1 and TRBJ1-1, the CDR3 gives the full variable domain: KAGVTQTPRYLIKTRGQQVTLSCSPISGHRSVSWYQQTPGQGLQFLFEYFSETQRNKGNFPGRFSGRQFSNSRSEMNVSTLELGDSALYLCASSLTDSLNTEAFFGQGTRLTVV.

As concerns this clonotype: A read error may explain this, as a much larger clone is one base away. The genes are TRBV15 and TRBJ1-6; no clear D. This CDR3 has 13 residues. Germline CDR1 LNHNV, CDR2 YYDKDF (reference sequence). The CDR3 DNA sequence: TGTGCCACCAGCAGAGATACCAATTCACCCCCCCACTTT. Amino acids: CATSRDTNSPPHF. The variable domain in full, completed from reference TRBV15 and TRBJ1-6, reads DAMVIQNPRYQVTQFGKPVTLSCSQTLNHNVMYWYQQKSSQAPKLLFHYYDKDFNNEADTPDNFQSRRPNTSFCFLDIRSPGLGDTAMYLCATSRDTNSPPHFGNGTRLTVT.

The rearrangement joins TRBV11-2 to TRBJ2-1, with D hard to call. Germline-derived CDR1 and CDR2 are SGHAT and FQNNGV. V shed 5 bases and J shed 5 bases, with 10 bases lying between them. The CDR3 runs 13 residues. The CDR3 sequence: CASSTTTNNEQFF. In nucleotides, the CDR3 is TGTGCCAGCAGCACGACGACAAACAATGAGCAGTTCTTC.